This is a list of T cell receptor beta chains from one sample in a study of blood T cell repertoires in COVID-19. TCRdb keeps only in-frame clones here, not all; method: immunoSEQ multiplex PCR. The table includes about 370,000 clones, roughly nine tenths detected once. Sample: PBMCs or T cells enriched from blood (not recorded which). These receptors were collected from a man younger than 30 who had recovered from COVID-19. CDR3s include the opening cysteine and the closing phenylalanine or tryptophan. The D gene is left open where the match is weak. Expanded clones are given a class, and other clones once, few, many or no size at all.

V gene,J gene,clone size,D gene,CDR3 DNA,CDR3 protein
TRBV5-4,TRBJ2-2,-,-,TGTGCCAGCAGCCTGGGGCAGGGGAAGAACACCGGGGAGCTGTTTTTT,CASSLGQGKNTGELFF
TRBV10-1,TRBJ1-2,-,TRBD1,TGCGCCAGCAGTGAGTCGGTTGGGGGCAGGGGGACTTTTAAGAGAGGCTACACCTTC,CASSESVGGRGTFKRGYTF
TRBV19,TRBJ2-2,-,TRBD2,TGTGCCAGTAGTCAAGCGGGAGCGGCCGGGGAGCTGTTTTTT,CASSQAGAAGELFF
TRBV19,TRBJ2-7,-,TRBD2,TGTGCCAGTAGTATCTCCTCTCGACTAGCGGGGAACTACGAGCAGTACTTC,CASSISSRLAGNYEQYF
TRBV28,TRBJ2-7,-,-,TGTGCCAGCAGTTTGTACAGGTACGAGCAGTACTTC,CASSLYRYEQYF
TRBV7-5,TRBJ2-5,-,-,TGTGTCAGAAGCTTCCTCCTGACTAGCGGGGGGCCCCAGGCCCAGTACTTC,CVRSFLLTSGGPQAQYF
TRBV15,TRBJ2-1,-,-,TGTGCCACCACCTCAGGGGTTACAGGGAAGGGCAATGAGCAGTTCTTC,CATTSGVTGKGNEQFF
TRBV7-9,TRBJ2-7,-,TRBD2,TGTGCCAGCAGCTTAGGGACTAGCGGGAGCGACGAGCAGTACTTC,CASSLGTSGSDEQYF
TRBV3-1/TRBV3-2,TRBJ2-6,-,-,TGTGCCAGCGCGAGGGATGGGGCCAACGTCCTGACTTTC,CASARDGANVLTF
TRBV28,TRBJ1-1,-,TRBD1,TGTGCCAGCAGGCGAGGACAGGGCGGTGAAGCTTTCTTT,CASRRGQGGEAFF
TRBV6-2/TRBV6-3,TRBJ2-1,-,TRBD2,TGTGCCAGCAGTGACCCGGGACTAGCGGGGGGTAATGAGCAGTTCTTC,CASSDPGLAGGNEQFF
TRBV9,TRBJ1-5,-,-,TGTGCCAGCAGCGTAGGAGACGGACTACAGCCCCAGCATTTT,CASSVGDGLQPQHF
TRBV7-9,TRBJ2-3,-,TRBD2,TGTGCCAGCAGTCCAACGGCTAGCGGGAGAGGGGATACGCAGTATTTT,CASSPTASGRGDTQYF
TRBV6-5,TRBJ1-1,few,-,TGTGCCAGCAGTTACATCACCCTAACAGTCACTGAAGCTTTCTTT,CASSYITLTVTEAFF
TRBV2,TRBJ2-2,-,TRBD1,TGTGCCAGCAGTGAATCTCAGGGGGCTTTTCGTTACACCGGGGAGCTGTTTTTT,CASSESQGAFRYTGELFF
TRBV3-1/TRBV3-2,TRBJ1-2,-,-,TGTGCCAGCAGCCAATCCCTACGGGCCCTACCCAAGGGGCATGGCTACACCTTC,CASSQSLRALPKGHGYTF
TRBV19,TRBJ1-4,-,TRBD1,TGTGCCAGTAGTGCGGCCAGGACAGGGGGCGGTGAAAAACTGTTTTTT,CASSAARTGGGEKLFF
TRBV15,TRBJ2-2,-,-,TGTGCCACCAGCAGCACGGGGGGCGGGGACACCGGGGAGCTGTTTTTT,CATSSTGGGDTGELFF
TRBV6-5,TRBJ1-4,-,-,TGTGCCAGCAGTTCCCTGACTAATGAAAAACTGTTTTTT,CASSSLTNEKLFF
TRBV7-6,TRBJ1-6,-,-,TGTGCCAGCAGCCCCGGACAGACCTATAATTCACCCCTCCACTTT,CASSPGQTYNSPLHF
TRBV15,TRBJ1-4,-,-,TGTGCCACCAGCGGAACGAGGGCGGCAAATGAAAAACTGTTTTTT,CATSGTRAANEKLFF
TRBV5-5,TRBJ1-1,-,TRBD1,TGTGCCAGCAGCAGACAGGGGAGCGCTGAAGCTTTCTTT,CASSRQGSAEAFF
TRBV2,TRBJ1-2,once,TRBD1,TGTGCCAGCAGTGGACAGGGGATAGATGGCTACACCTTC,CASSGQGIDGYTF
TRBV3-1/TRBV3-2,TRBJ2-7,-,-,TGTGCCAGCAGCCAAGGAGCGGGTCGGCCCCCGGTGCAGTACTTC,CASSQGAGRPPVQYF
TRBV7-9,TRBJ1-5,-,-,TGTGCCAGCAGCTCCGGGACTGGAAGCAATCAGCCCCAGCATTTT,CASSSGTGSNQPQHF
TRBV9,TRBJ2-7,-,-,TGTGCCAGCATCCCCCGACCGGGACAAAGCTCCTACGAGCAGTACTTC,CASIPRPGQSSYEQYF
TRBV7-6,TRBJ2-2,-,-,TGTGCCACCAGTTTGGGACAAAACACCGGGGAGCTGTTTTTT,CATSLGQNTGELFF
TRBV2,TRBJ2-5,-,-,TGTGCCAGCAGTGATCCCCGAGGGACCCAGTACTTC,CASSDPRGTQYF